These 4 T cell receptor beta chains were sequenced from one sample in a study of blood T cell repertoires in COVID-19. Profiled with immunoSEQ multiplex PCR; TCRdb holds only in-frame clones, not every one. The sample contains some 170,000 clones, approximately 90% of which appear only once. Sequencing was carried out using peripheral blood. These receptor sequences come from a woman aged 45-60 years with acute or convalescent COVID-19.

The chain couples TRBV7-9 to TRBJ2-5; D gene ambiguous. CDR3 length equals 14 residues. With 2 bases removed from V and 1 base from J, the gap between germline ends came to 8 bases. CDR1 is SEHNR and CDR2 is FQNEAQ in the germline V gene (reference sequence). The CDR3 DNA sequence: TGTGCCAGCAGCTTAAGAAACAGCCAAGAGACCCAGTACTTC. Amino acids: CASSLRNSQETQYF.

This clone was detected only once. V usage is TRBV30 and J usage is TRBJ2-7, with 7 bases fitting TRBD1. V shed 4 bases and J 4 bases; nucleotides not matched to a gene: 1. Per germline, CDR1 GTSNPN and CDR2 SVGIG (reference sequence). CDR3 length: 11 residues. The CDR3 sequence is CAWTGGYEQYF. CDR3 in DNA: TGTGCCTGGACAGGGGGATACGAGCAGTACTTC.

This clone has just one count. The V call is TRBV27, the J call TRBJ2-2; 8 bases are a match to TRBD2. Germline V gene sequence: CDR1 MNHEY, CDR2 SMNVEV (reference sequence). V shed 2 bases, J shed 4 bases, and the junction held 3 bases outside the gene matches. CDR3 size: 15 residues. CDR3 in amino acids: CASSLPGGATGELFF. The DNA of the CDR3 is TGTGCCAGCAGTTTACCGGGAGGGGCCACCGGGGAGCTGTTTTTT.

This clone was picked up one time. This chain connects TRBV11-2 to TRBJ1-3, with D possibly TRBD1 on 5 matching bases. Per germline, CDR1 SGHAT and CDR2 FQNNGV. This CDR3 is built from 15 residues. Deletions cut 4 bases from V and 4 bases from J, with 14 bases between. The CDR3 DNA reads TGTGCCAGCAGCTGGGGCAGTTCCATAGGAAACACCATATATTTT. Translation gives CASSWGSSIGNTIYF. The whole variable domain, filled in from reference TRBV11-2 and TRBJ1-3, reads EAGVAQSPRYKIIEKRQSVAFWCNPISGHATLYWYQQILGQGPKLLIQFQNNGVVDDSQLPKDRFSAERLKGVDSTLKIQPAKLEDSAVYLCASSWGSSIGNTIYFGEGSWLTVV.